This T cell receptor beta chain was sequenced in a study of blood T cell repertoires in COVID-19. The sample holds a few counts of this clone. Sequencing used immunoSEQ multiplex PCR; TCRdb keeps in-frame clones, though not all of them. The table has roughly 130,000 clones, around 82% seen once. The receptor comes from a woman aged 25 to 39 who had recovered from COVID-19. The specimen sequenced was peripheral blood.

The CDR3 nucleotides are TGTGCCTGGACGACAGGGTTGGACTATGGCTACACCTTC. It specifies CAWTTGLDYGYTF. The chain has TRBV30 and TRBJ1-2; 7 nucleotides agree with TRBD1. This CDR3 contains 13 residues. The J segment lost 3 bases and the V segment lost 4 bases, leaving 5 bases of the junction unmatched. Germline lookup yields CDR1 GTSNPN and CDR2 SVGIG (reference sequence).